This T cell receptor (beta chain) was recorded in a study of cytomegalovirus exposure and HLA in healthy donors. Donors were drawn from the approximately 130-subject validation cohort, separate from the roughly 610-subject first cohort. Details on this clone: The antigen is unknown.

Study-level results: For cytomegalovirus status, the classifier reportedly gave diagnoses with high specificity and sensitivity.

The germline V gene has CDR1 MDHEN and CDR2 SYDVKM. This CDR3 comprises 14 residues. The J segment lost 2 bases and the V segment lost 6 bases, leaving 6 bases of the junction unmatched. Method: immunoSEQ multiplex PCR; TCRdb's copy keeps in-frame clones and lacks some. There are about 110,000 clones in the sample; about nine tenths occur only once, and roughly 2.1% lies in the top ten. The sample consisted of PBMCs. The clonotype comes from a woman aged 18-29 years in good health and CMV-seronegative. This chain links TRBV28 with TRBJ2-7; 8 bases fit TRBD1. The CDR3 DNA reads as TGTGCCAGCAGACCTTGGACAGGGACCTACGAGCAGTACTTC. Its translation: CASRPWTGTYEQYF.